One sample yielded the 6 T cell receptor beta chains listed below, sequenced in a study of shared clonotypes between healthy human individuals. Data came from immunoSEQ multiplex PCR; TCRdb stores just in-frame clones and leaves some out. The data contain roughly 2.6 million clones, 85% to 95% of them seen just once; the ten biggest clones take up over 0.12%. The sequenced material came from naive CD4+ T cells sorted from blood. Stated subset: CD45RA+ positively selected. The receptors stem from a man younger than 35 in good health.

The gene calls are TRBV11-2 and TRBJ2-3, with D perhaps matching TRBD1 (5 bases). Trimming pared 6 bases from V and 2 bases from J, leaving 12 bases between. This CDR3 region has 14 residues. Germline-derived CDR1 and CDR2 are SGHAT and FQNNGV. The CDR3 loop is CASRVRANTDTQYF. DNA of the CDR3: TGTGCCAGCAGGGTCAGGGCTAACACAGATACGCAGTATTTT.

This rearrangement joins TRBV7-9 to TRBJ2-1; D may correspond to TRBD1 or TRBD2 (5 bases each). V lost 2 bases and J lost 9, with 17 bases in between. Germline V gene data show CDR1 as SEHNR and CDR2 as FQNEAQ (reference sequence). The CDR3 contains 15 residues. The CDR3 loop reads CASSLKDGTSGEQFF. CDR3 DNA sequence: TGTGCCAGCAGCTTAAAGGACGGGACCTCGGGTGAGCAGTTCTTC.

The chain combines TRBV7-9 with TRBJ2-3; 14 bases are a match to TRBD2. Germline V gene data show CDR1 as SEHNR and CDR2 as FQNEAQ (reference sequence). The CDR3 spans 18 residues. J lost 4 bases, V lost 5 bases, and 11 bases had no gene match. Written as DNA, the CDR3 is TGTGCCAGCAGCACCAGAGGGGCGACTAGCGGGGGGGCAGATACGCAGTATTTT. Translation gives CASSTRGATSGGADTQYF.

CDR3 coding DNA: TGTGCCAGCAGCCCGGGGGACGGTCGGACCACTGAAGCTTTCTTT. It codes for CASSPGDGRTTEAFF. The chain recombines TRBV9 with TRBJ1-1; weak D call: TRBD1 (5 bases). Germline CDR1 and CDR2: SGDLS and YYNGEE. Trimming removed 4 bases at V and 4 bases at J, with 17 bases between. CDR3 length equals 15 residues. Variable domain in full (rest from reference TRBV9 and TRBJ1-1): DSGVTQTPKHLITATGQRVTLRCSPRSGDLSVYWYQQSLDQGLQFLIQYYNGEERAKGNILERFSAQQFPDLHSELNLSSLELGDSALYFCASSPGDGRTTEAFFGQGTRLTVV.

This chain uses TRBV7-9 with TRBJ2-1; D may be TRBD1 (5 bases). V lost 2 bases and J 4 bases, leaving 12 bases between the germline ends. CDR3 size: 15 residues. From germline, CDR1 is SEHNR and CDR2 FQNEAQ (reference sequence). DNA of the CDR3: TGTGCCAGCAGCTTAATGGGGCAGGGATACAATGAGCAGTTCTTC. The encoded protein is CASSLMGQGYNEQFF.

V usage is TRBV4-3 and J usage is TRBJ1-2; the match to TRBD1 covers 7 bases. The germline gives CDR1 LGHNA, CDR2 YSLEER. Trimming at V came to 0 bases and at J to 5 bases, leaving 9 bases not matched to a gene. This CDR3 region has 16 residues. CDR3 residues: CASSQDFRTGQYGYTF. CDR3 nucleotides: TGCGCCAGCAGCCAAGATTTTCGGACAGGACAATATGGCTACACCTTC.